The 17 T cell receptor beta chains given below trace back to one sample, sequenced in a study of T-cell memory formation after mild COVID-19. From the 5' RACE reads, TCRdb called clonotypes with MiXCR, one entry per CDR3 protein. Among under 200,000 distinct CDR3 sequences listed, approximately 10% were seen once. The source material was PBMCs or a T cell subset sorted from them (not recorded which). The receptor set was obtained from a young man who had mild COVID-19 (a few samples of this study predate the infection). Cell type and time point are not known.

V and J are TRBV6-5 and TRBJ2-6, with a weak D call TRBD2 (6 bases). The V gene lost 9 bases and the J gene lost 0 bases, with 21 bases spanning the gap. Germline V gene sequence: CDR1 MNHEY, CDR2 SVGAGI. The CDR3 sequence is 18 residues long. CDR3 sequence reads: CARHTPAGTNSGANVLTF. The CDR3 DNA is TGTGCCAGGCATACACCCGCGGGAACCAACTCTGGGGCCAACGTCCTGACTTTC.

The rearrangement uses TRBV10-1 and TRBJ2-7, with TRBD2 as a possible D gene (5 bases). This CDR3 spans 14 amino acids. The V gene's germline CDR1 is WNHNN and CDR2 SYGVQD (reference sequence). Trimming pared 7 bases from V and 1 base from J, leaving 14 bases between. As DNA, the CDR3 is TGCGCCAGCACAGAGGTACGGAGGTCCTACGAGCAGTACTTC. Protein: CASTEVRRSYEQYF.

This sequence joins TRBV18 and TRBJ2-3, with TRBD1 matching 7 bases. V dropped 4 bases and J dropped 2; count of bases not matched to a gene: 9. CDR1 KGHSH and CDR2 LQKENI come from the germline V gene. There are 16 residues in the CDR3. CDR3 amino acids: CASSRVQGTSTDTQYF. In nucleotides, the CDR3 is TGTGCCAGCTCACGTGTACAGGGGACCTCCACAGATACGCAGTATTTT.

V usage is TRBV6-5 and J usage is TRBJ2-3; D uncertain. The CDR3 extends over 15 amino acids. The germline V gene has CDR1 MNHEY and CDR2 SVGAGI. V lost 5 bases to trimming and J lost 2 bases, with 14 bases between them. CDR3: CASSPRTPYTDTQYF. The CDR3 coding sequence is TGTGCCAGCAGTCCGAGGACCCCTTACACAGATACGCAGTATTTT.

CDR3 region: CASSLSGASYEQYF. CDR3 in DNA: TGTGCCAGCAGCTTATCGGGCGCCTCCTACGAGCAGTACTTC. The chain links TRBV7-2 to TRBJ2-7; D uncertain. Trimming pared 2 bases from V and 0 bases from J, leaving 8 bases between. The CDR3 contains 14 residues. Germline assignment: CDR1 SGHTA and CDR2 FQGNSA.

This clonotype was seen more than once but under ten times. The chain employs TRBV5-1 and TRBJ1-5, with D tentatively TRBD1 (5 bases). Germline CDR1 SGHRS, CDR2 YFSETQ. The CDR3 contains 14 residues. Trimming shortened V by 0 bases and J by 3 bases, and 7 bases separated the two germline ends. CDR3 amino acids: CASSLEGTNQPQHF. For the CDR3, the DNA is TGCGCCAGCAGCTTGGAAGGGACCAATCAGCCCCAGCATTTT.

This clonotype was found many times. The chain combines TRBV5-1 with TRBJ2-1, with TRBD1 matching 9 bases. Germline V gene data show CDR1 as SGHRS and CDR2 as YFSETQ. Trimming at V came to 2 bases and at J to 4 bases, leaving 7 bases not matched to a gene. The CDR3 covers 16 residues. CDR3 loop: CASSFSWTGAYNEQFF. The CDR3 nucleotides read TGCGCCAGCAGCTTTAGCTGGACAGGGGCATACAATGAGCAGTTCTTC.

This clonotype was seen more than once but under ten times. The J gene is TRBJ1-3, the V gene TRBV7-2; D is ambiguous. The ends were cut back, 6 bases at V and 10 bases at J, with 22 bases in the middle. The CDR3 spans 15 residues. CDR1 is SGHTA and CDR2 is FQGNSA in the germline V gene. The CDR3 nucleotides read TGTGCCAGCAGTCCCCGGTCGGCTCCTAAAGGGACCATATATTTT. It yields the protein CASSPRSAPKGTIYF.

This sequence joins TRBV2 and TRBJ2-3, with 8 nucleotides matching TRBD2. The ends lost 6 bases at V and 5 bases at J; junction bases unmatched: 10. CDR1 is SNHLY and CDR2 is FYNNEI in the germline V gene. The CDR3 totals 15 residues. The CDR3 nucleotides are TGTGCCAGCAGCCCAAGGGCGGGGGGTGGAGATACGCAGTATTTT. Its protein is CASSPRAGGGDTQYF.

This clonotype was counted many times. The chain carries TRBV5-1 and TRBJ2-3; D is ambiguous. V was trimmed by 0 bases and J by 5 bases, leaving 10 bases between them. Germline CDR1 and CDR2: SGHRS and YFSETQ. CDR3 length: 14 residues. This chain's CDR3 is CASSLGQSGDTQYF. Written as DNA, the CDR3 is TGCGCCAGCAGCTTGGGGCAGAGTGGAGATACGCAGTATTTT.

V is TRBV19 and J is TRBJ2-7; TRBD1 is a possible D gene (6 bases). The CDR3 contains 13 residues. The germline gives CDR1 LNHDA, CDR2 SQIVND (reference sequence). The V end lost 4 bases, the J end lost 2 bases, and 9 bases lay between the germline ends. The CDR3 reads CASSNRETYEQYF. The CDR3 coding sequence is TGTGCCAGTAGTAACAGGGAAACCTACGAGCAGTACTTC.

The chain has TRBV7-6 and TRBJ1-2; 8 bases are a match to TRBD1. The CDR3 totals 12 residues. Germline-derived CDR1 and CDR2 are SGHVS and FNYEAQ. Losses at the gene ends were 5 bases for V and 7 bases for J; bases not matched to a gene: 3. The chain's CDR3 is CASSPDRGGYTF. The CDR3 bases are TGTGCCAGCAGCCCAGACAGGGGTGGCTACACCTTC.

V usage is TRBV15 and J usage is TRBJ1-3; the D is unclear. Germline V gives CDR1 LNHNV, CDR2 YYDKDF (reference sequence). V lost 0 bases to trimming and J lost 2 bases, with 8 bases between them. This CDR3 has 15 residues. CDR3 amino acids: CATSRDPVAGNTIYF. Here the CDR3 DNA reads TGTGCCACCAGCAGAGATCCGGTCGCTGGAAACACCATATATTTT.

The chain recombines TRBV20-1 with TRBJ2-2; the D is unclear. Trimming cost V 6 bases and J 0 bases, with 14 bases left between them. The CDR3 totals 15 residues. From germline, CDR1 is DFQATT and CDR2 SNEGSKA (reference sequence). The CDR3 spells CSAPSGGSNTGELFF. CDR3 nucleotides: TGCAGTGCCCCCTCAGGTGGATCGAACACCGGGGAGCTGTTTTTT.

This clonotype was found many times. CDR3: CASRGRGETQYF. The CDR3 coding sequence is TGTGCCAGCAGGGGAAGGGGTGAGACCCAGTACTTC. The chain joins TRBV7-2 to TRBJ2-5; D is possibly TRBD1 (5 bases). Germline CDR1 reads SGHTA; CDR2 reads FQGNSA. The CDR3 spans 12 residues. The V and J ends lost 6 bases and 5 bases respectively, with 10 bases between them.

The sample holds many counts of this clonotype. The chain is built from TRBV4-3 and TRBJ1-1; perhaps TRBD1 as D (5 bases). V was pared by 1 base and J by 7 bases, with 10 bases between. Per the germline V gene, CDR1 is LGHNA and CDR2 is YSLEER. The CDR3 spans 13 residues. The CDR3 coding sequence is TGCGCCAGCAGCCAAGCTCGGGGCTATGAAGCTTTCTTT. It codes for CASSQARGYEAFF.

The rearrangement uses TRBV7-9 and TRBJ2-1, with 7 bases matching TRBD2. With V trimmed by 3 bases and J by 6 bases, 23 bases remained unmatched. The CDR3 covers 20 residues. Germline V gene data show CDR1 as SEHNR and CDR2 as FQNEAQ (reference sequence). The CDR3 nucleotides read TGTGCCAGCAGCTTGTGGGGGGAGCGCAGGCGGGAGACTAGAAGCAATGAGCAGTTCTTC. It codes for CASSLWGERRRETRSNEQFF.